This TCR beta chain derives from a study of post-analysis software for immune sequencing data. Study-wide findings and caveats: Relative to controls, patients had several TRBV segments at higher frequency, with TRBV5-6, TRBV5-1 and TRBV20-1 among these. Batch-matched samples strongly co-clustered by F measure.

Researchers reported that TCR beta cDNA libraries carried unique molecular identifiers. TCRdb independently ran MiXCR on the PCR reads; one entry per CDR3 protein. Seen here are 650,000 to 900,000 distinct CDR3 sequences, 46% observed once, and the top ten hold approximately 5%. As regards this clonotype: Antigen unknown.

CDR1 and CDR2 (germline): LGHNA, YSLEER. The length of the CDR3 is 14 residues. Trimming removed 1 base from V and 6 bases from J; junction bases left unmatched: 2. The V and J genes are TRBV4-3 and TRBJ2-7; TRBD1 aligns across 11 bases. The sequence was obtained from a girl aged 10 to 17 with multiple sclerosis. The sample comprised blood. The CDR3 loop reads CASSQAGTGGEQYF. The CDR3 DNA is TGCGCCAGCAGCCAAGCCGGGACAGGGGGCGAGCAGTACTTC.